This TCR beta chain was recorded in a study of T-cell reconstitution after alpha-beta-depleted transplantation in children (dated by TCRdb to 2016 to 2017). Concerning the study at large: T-cell immune reconstitution after TCRalphabeta/CD19-depleted allogeneic hematopoietic cell transplantation in children was quantitatively tracked in the study by means of TCR repertoire profiling. General findings and caveats noted by the study authors: In some patients, the high TCRbeta diversity seen at day 60 was put down to recipient T cells and intrathymic progenitors that had survived conditioning. The apparently early alphabetaT-cell count recovery about two months after transplant was reportedly dependent on only several hundred rapidly expanded clones derived from non-depleted graft cells. Over the following months the frequencies of hyperexpanded clones went down, and after one year T-cell counts and TCRbeta diversity were mostly credited to newly produced T cells.

The time point label for this specimen denotes: day 60 (about 2 months) after transplantation. The treatment or condition label corresponds to: allogeneic hematopoietic cell transplantation with graft depleted of TCRalphabeta T cells and CD19 B cells. The transplant recipients were children given TCRalphabeta/CD19-depleted allogeneic hematopoietic cell grafts. This clonotype was recorded at least ten times. This receptor's antigen is unknown. One base away there is no much larger clone; base qualities are not given. Library method: PCR. Data came from an Illumina HiSeq 2500. Molecular barcoding was employed in the preparation of TCR libraries, with unique molecular identifiers being used to normalize TCRbeta repertoire quantification. Through fastp at Q25 and MiXCR, TCRdb rebuilt clones from the public reads, retaining in-frame beta chains. Here each entry gathers all rows of one CDR3 protein and keeps the most common genes and DNA. Across this sample there are about 32,000 distinct CDR3 sequences, with around 6% seen only once. Together, the top ten hold roughly a quarter of the sample.

The sample consisted of peripheral blood, taken 60 days after TCRalphabeta/CD19-depleted stem cell transplant. This receptor was obtained from a child under two years old who had a stem cell transplant for acute myeloid leukemia, so the T cells may come from the graft donor.

The nucleotide sequence is given as TGTGCCAGCAGCTGGGGGAGCAAGTATTACGAGCAGTACTTC. This translates into CASSWGSKYYEQYF. The chain employs TRBV11-2 and TRBJ2-7; the D gene is perhaps TRBD1 or TRBD2, as each covers 5 bases. From the cysteine through the phenylalanine, the CDR3 covers 14 amino acids. Only the CDR3 portion is preserved as DNA: 42 bases, with reading frame beginning at the first base. The junction carries 14 bases between V and J, which are trimmed by 4 bases and 4 bases respectively. The germline V gene specifies SGHAT as CDR1 and FQNNGV as CDR2.